The entry that follows covers one T cell receptor (beta chain) sequence. The germline gives CDR1 SGHTA, CDR2 FQGNSA. The J segment lost 0 bases and the V segment lost 8 bases, leaving 10 bases of the junction unmatched. The CDR3 has 16 residues. As part of library construction, unique molecular identifiers were attached to individual cDNA molecules. TCRdb analysed the 5' RACE reads with MiXCR anew, one entry per CDR3 protein. The sample holds tens of thousands of distinct CDR3 sequences, 9.3% seen once. The source of the sample is a study of early T cells in non-severe SARS-CoV-2 infection. Study information: It was bulk RNA from unsorted whole blood that was sequenced, and the chains were unpaired.

The sample comprised whole blood. The receptor's source is an adult who was a healthcare worker with PCR-confirmed SARS-CoV-2 infection or an uninfected control (not recorded which). The chain joins TRBV7-2 to TRBJ2-7; 10 bases agree with TRBD2. The CDR3 DNA sequence: TGTGCCAGCTCCTCTAGCGGGGGCCGAAGCTCCTACGAGCAGTACTTC. Translation: CASSSSGGRSSYEQYF.